The 23 T cell receptor beta chains below come from one sample, sequenced in a study of OX40 agonist ivuxolimab in advanced cancers. Assay: immunoSEQ multiplex PCR; the TCRdb copy retains only in-frame clones and omits some. Among approximately 17,000 clones listed, about 70% were seen once. Sequencing was performed on CD4+ or CD8+ T cells sorted from blood, taken in a trial of the OX40 agonist ivuxolimab. All receptors come from an adult with an advanced solid tumor such as melanoma, head and neck, liver or kidney cancer.

The V call is TRBV21-1, the J call TRBJ1-5. TRBV21-1 counts as a pseudogene. The CDR3 has 15 amino acids. The CDR3 coding sequence is TGTGCCAGCAGCCCGGGACCCTATAGCAATCAGCCCCAGCATTTT. Translating it yields CASSPGPYSNQPQHF.

The chain recombines TRBV11-2 with TRBJ1-3; no reliable D call. Per the germline V gene, CDR1 is SGHAT and CDR2 is FQNNGV. V was cut by 5 bases and J by 2 bases, with 10 bases left in between. The CDR3 loop spans 14 amino acids. The CDR3 region is CASSPVGAGNTIYF. The CDR3 DNA is TGTGCCAGCAGCCCCGTAGGCGCTGGAAACACCATATATTTT. Together with reference TRBV11-2 and TRBJ1-3, the CDR3 gives the full variable domain: EAGVAQSPRYKIIEKRQSVAFWCNPISGHATLYWYQQILGQGPKLLIQFQNNGVVDDSQLPKDRFSAERLKGVDSTLKIQPAKLEDSAVYLCASSPVGAGNTIYFGEGSWLTVV.

CDR3 protein: CASSPRQGSYNEQFF. In DNA form, the CDR3 reads TGTGCCAGCAGTCCACGACAGGGCTCCTACAATGAGCAGTTCTTC. J is TRBJ2-1 and V is TRBV27; 7 nucleotides agree with TRBD1. The CDR3 runs to 15 residues. The germline gives CDR1 MNHEY, CDR2 SMNVEV (reference sequence). J gave up 0 bases and V 5 bases, and 4 bases lay outside the gene matches.

The V call is TRBV16, the J call TRBJ2-3; 7 bases fit TRBD1. This CDR3 region has 17 residues. Germline-derived CDR1 and CDR2 are KGHSY and FQNENV. The trim removed 0 bases at V and 3 bases at J, leaving 9 bases unmatched. The CDR3 sequence: CASSQSRPGQATDTQYF. For the CDR3, the DNA is TGTGCCAGCAGCCAATCGAGGCCCGGACAGGCAACAGATACGCAGTATTTT.

The count of this clone is one. The rearrangement uses TRBV5-5 and TRBJ2-7; TRBD1 aligns across 10 bases. Germline V gene sequence: CDR1 SGHKS, CDR2 YYEKEE (reference sequence). The length of the CDR3 is 16 residues. The V and J ends lost 0 bases and 4 bases, in that order; junction bases with no gene match: 7. CDR3 bases: TGTGCCAGCAGCTTGGCCACCGGACAGGGGGAATACGAGCAGTACTTC. It yields the protein CASSLATGQGEYEQYF.

The rearrangement links TRBV27 to TRBJ2-3; 7 bases are shared with TRBD2. Germline loops: CDR1 MNHEY, CDR2 SMNVEV (reference sequence). V shed 6 bases and J 5 bases; nucleotides not matched to a gene: 5. The CDR3 loop spans 13 amino acids. The CDR3 bases are TGTGCCAGCAGGCCGGGAGGTGGAGATACGCAGTATTTT. Its protein product is CASRPGGGDTQYF.

This clone has just a few counts. The chain employs TRBV18 and TRBJ1-1; D is possibly TRBD1 (5 bases). V was cut by 0 bases and J by 0 bases, with 8 bases left in between. Germline V gene lookup returns CDR1 KGHSH and CDR2 LQKENI. The CDR3 contains 15 residues. This CDR3 is CASSPPEGLNTEAFF. The CDR3, as DNA: TGTGCCAGCTCACCACCCGAGGGGTTGAACACTGAAGCTTTCTTT.

This clone was detected a few times. The V and J genes are TRBV11-2 and TRBJ2-7; 11 bases are shared with TRBD2. Trimming cost V 2 bases and J 6 bases; bases outside gene matches: 3. Germline-derived CDR1 and CDR2 are SGHAT and FQNNGV. The CDR3 spans 14 residues. In nucleotides, the CDR3 is TGTGCCAGCAGCTTATCCGGACTAGCGGGCGAGCAGTACTTC. Translation: CASSLSGLAGEQYF.

This clone was seen once. The J gene is TRBJ1-2, the V gene TRBV19; unclear D gene. Looked up from germline, CDR1 is LNHDA and CDR2 is SQIVND (reference sequence). Trimming took 4 bases from V and 9 from J, leaving 15 bases between them. The CDR3 extends over 13 amino acids. The CDR3 is CASSTSGGESYTF. The CDR3 bases are TGTGCCAGTAGTACGTCAGGTGGTGAGAGCTACACCTTC.

This clone was picked up one time. V usage is TRBV28 and J usage is TRBJ2-1, with TRBD1 matching over 7 bases. V was pared by 8 bases and J by 0 bases, with 7 bases of the junction left unmatched. This CDR3 has 15 residues. From germline, CDR1 is MDHEN and CDR2 SYDVKM. The CDR3 is CASSRTGNSYNEQFF. The DNA of the CDR3 is TGTGCCAGCTCTCGGACAGGTAACTCCTACAATGAGCAGTTCTTC.

The V call is TRBV9, the J call TRBJ1-4; 9 bases are a match to TRBD1. This CDR3 spans 18 amino acids. CDR1 is SGDLS, CDR2 YYNGEE, per germline. The V segment lost 0 bases and the J segment 0 bases; nucleotides outside the gene matches: 6. CDR3 bases: TGTGCCAGCAGCGTAGATGGGACAGGGACTGCAACTAATGAAAAACTGTTTTTT. Amino acids: CASSVDGTGTATNEKLFF.

The chain combines TRBV11-1 with TRBJ1-1; 8 positions match TRBD1. With V trimmed by 4 bases and J by 1 base, 5 bases remained unmatched. This CDR3 region has 15 residues. Germline CDR1 reads SGHAT; CDR2 reads FQDESV (reference sequence). The CDR3 DNA is TGTGCCAGCAGCTCTTTGGACAGGGAGAACACTGAAGCTTTCTTT. It is translated as CASSSLDRENTEAFF.

This clone has only a few counts. The V gene is TRBV6-5, the J gene TRBJ1-3; no definite D call. The germline gives CDR1 MNHEY, CDR2 SVGAGI. The ends were cut back, 5 bases at V and 4 bases at J, with 12 bases in the middle. The CDR3 is 14 residues long. The CDR3 reads CASSTDKSGNTIYF. CDR3 DNA: TGTGCCAGCAGTACCGACAAATCCGGAAACACCATATATTTT.

This sequence joins TRBV7-9 and TRBJ2-7; D is undetermined. Trimming took 8 bases from V and 2 from J, leaving 16 bases between them. This CDR3 is 14 amino acids long. Germline V gene data show CDR1 as SEHNR and CDR2 as FQNEAQ (reference sequence). CDR3 DNA: TGTGCCAGCTCCAGCAGCCATCGGGCCTACGAGCAGTACTTC. This encodes CASSSSHRAYEQYF.

This clone was picked up a small number of times. The rearrangement joins TRBV27 to TRBJ2-3, with a weak D call TRBD2 (5 bases). V lost 3 bases and J lost 7, with 14 bases in between. The CDR3 runs 14 residues. CDR1 is MNHEY and CDR2 is SMNVEV in the germline V gene (reference sequence). CDR3 protein: CASSLSARGYTQYF. Here the CDR3 DNA reads TGTGCCAGCAGTTTGAGCGCCAGAGGGTATACGCAGTATTTT.

The chain joins TRBV9 to TRBJ1-5; D call uncertain. V was pared by 0 bases and J by 2 bases, with 6 bases between. Germline lookup yields CDR1 SGDLS and CDR2 YYNGEE. This CDR3 comprises 14 residues. CDR3 DNA: TGTGCCAGCAGCGTAGCCGGGGGCAATCAGCCCCAGCATTTT. This translates into CASSVAGGNQPQHF. The variable domain in full, with the rest retrieved from reference TRBV9 and TRBJ1-5, is DSGVTQTPKHLITATGQRVTLRCSPRSGDLSVYWYQQSLDQGLQFLIQYYNGEERAKGNILERFSAQQFPDLHSELNLSSLELGDSALYFCASSVAGGNQPQHFGDGTRLSIL.

This clone was counted a single time. The CDR3 bases are TGTGCCAGCAGCTCCGCCGGGACAGGCTCCTACAATGAGCAGTTCTTC. Translating it yields CASSSAGTGSYNEQFF. J is TRBJ2-1 and V is TRBV7-9; 8 bases align to TRBD1. The CDR3 has 16 amino acids. The germline V gene encodes CDR1 SEHNR and CDR2 FQNEAQ (reference sequence). V trimming: 4 bases; J trimming: 0 bases; junction bases outside the gene matches: 5.

V usage is TRBV29-1 and J usage is TRBJ2-7; D perhaps matches TRBD1 (5 bases). Germline values: CDR1 SQVTM, CDR2 ANQGSEA. The CDR3 spans 15 residues. The V end was cut by 2 bases, the J end by 1 base, with 15 bases between. CDR3 in amino acids: CSVELDSETSYEQYF. The DNA for the CDR3 is TGCAGCGTTGAATTAGACAGCGAGACTTCCTACGAGCAGTACTTC.

This chain links TRBV2 with TRBJ2-1; TRBD2 is a possible D gene (6 bases). This CDR3 is 12 amino acids long. Germline-derived CDR1 and CDR2 are SNHLY and FYNNEI. V shed 7 bases and J shed 7 bases, with 11 bases lying between them. The CDR3 reads CASTGLLNEQFF. CDR3 nucleotide sequence: TGTGCCAGCACGGGACTTCTAAATGAGCAGTTCTTC.

This clone was picked up a small number of times. The gene calls are TRBV20-1 and TRBJ1-1; no clear D. The CDR3 has 11 amino acids. V lost 3 bases to trimming and J lost 5 bases, with 7 bases between them. CDR1 and CDR2 (germline): DFQATT, SNEGSKA (reference sequence). For the CDR3, the DNA is TGCAGTGCTAGCACCCTTACTGAAGCTTTCTTT. It translates to CSASTLTEAFF.

The rearrangement joins TRBV28 to TRBJ2-7, with TRBD2 identical over 7 bases. J was trimmed by 0 bases and V by 4 bases; bases with no gene match: 9. Germline CDR1 reads MDHEN; CDR2 reads SYDVKM. This CDR3 contains 16 residues. The CDR3 DNA sequence: TGTGCCAGCAGTTCCTTGGGGGGGGTCCTCTCCTACGAGCAGTACTTC. Amino acid sequence: CASSSLGGVLSYEQYF.

The DNA for the CDR3 is TGTGCCAGTCATAGCGGGATCGCCTACGAGCAGTACTTC. This codes for CASHSGIAYEQYF. The chain is built from TRBV5-4 and TRBJ2-7; the match to TRBD2 covers 8 bases. The CDR3 has 13 residues. V shed 8 bases and J 2 bases; nucleotides not matched to a gene: 6. Germline CDR1 SGHNT, CDR2 YYREEE (reference sequence).

The chain links TRBV27 to TRBJ2-7; TRBD2 matches at 12 bases. The CDR3 totals 17 residues. Germline lookup yields CDR1 MNHEY and CDR2 SMNVEV (reference sequence). V trimming: 0 bases; J trimming: 5 bases; junction bases outside the gene matches: 8. The CDR3 nucleotides are TGTGCCAGCAGTTTATCCCCGGGACTAGCGGGTCTTCACGAGCAGTACTTC. It specifies CASSLSPGLAGLHEQYF.